These 12 T cell receptor beta chains were sequenced from one sample in a study of shared T cell receptors in the human thymus. Clones were read by immunoSEQ multiplex PCR, and TCRdb kept only the in-frame ones, dropping some. The sample lists approximately 660,000 clones, roughly 90% seen once, with over 0.008% in the top ten. This same sample was also taken into another study, of human thymus T cells.

Sequencing was carried out using thymocytes. These TCRs come from a boy in the first two years of life with a congenital heart defect.

The V and J genes are TRBV4-3 and TRBJ2-7; 7 bases fit TRBD2. J gave up 0 bases and V 4 bases, and 15 bases lay outside the gene matches. This CDR3 spans 18 amino acids. Germline assignment: CDR1 LGHNA and CDR2 YSLEER. CDR3 residues: CASSPKRFTSVPSYEQYF. The CDR3 nucleotides are TGCGCCAGCAGCCCAAAACGCTTCACTAGCGTGCCCTCCTACGAGCAGTACTTC.

This sequence joins TRBV27 and TRBJ2-7; D is unresolved. Germline V lookup: CDR1 MNHEY, CDR2 SMNVEV (reference sequence). The ends were cut back, 5 bases at V and 8 bases at J, with 10 bases in the middle. CDR3 length equals 11 residues. This chain's CDR3 is CASSPRDKQYF. The CDR3 DNA reads TGTGCCAGCAGTCCACGAGACAAGCAGTACTTC.

V usage is TRBV11-3 and J usage is TRBJ1-1; D is possibly TRBD1 (5 bases). With 3 bases removed from V and 3 bases from J, the gap between germline ends came to 17 bases. Germline loops: CDR1 SGHNT, CDR2 YENEEA. This CDR3 is 16 amino acids long. The CDR3 spells CASSFSDTTQDTEAFF. The CDR3 DNA reads as TGTGCCAGCAGCTTTTCGGACACAACCCAAGACACTGAAGCTTTCTTT.

The chain carries TRBV6-5 and TRBJ2-5, with D maybe TRBD2 (5 bases). The germline V and J ends were trimmed by 7 bases and 3 bases, with 15 bases remaining between them. CDR1 is MNHEY and CDR2 is SVGAGI in the germline V gene. The CDR3 length is 14 residues. CDR3 nucleotides: TGTGCCAGCACCACCCGGGTGGAGGAAGAGACCCAGTACTTC. This encodes CASTTRVEEETQYF.

The chain uses TRBV28 and TRBJ2-7; TRBD1 aligns across 8 bases. The V gene's germline CDR1 is MDHEN and CDR2 SYDVKM. With 3 bases clipped from V and 1 base from J, the junction kept 8 bases outside the gene matches. The CDR3 loop spans 16 amino acids. The CDR3 is CASSFFGTGQSYEQYF. The CDR3 nucleotides are TGTGCCAGCAGTTTTTTTGGGACAGGACAATCCTACGAGCAGTACTTC.

The chain has TRBV11-2 and TRBJ2-7, with a tentative D call TRBD1 (6 bases). CDR1 SGHAT and CDR2 FQNNGV come from the germline V gene. The CDR3 extends over 14 amino acids. Trimming left V 6 bases short and J 4 bases short, with 16 bases between. CDR3 amino acids: CASRSLRGEYEQYF. CDR3 coding DNA: TGTGCCAGCAGATCGCTCAGGGGCGAATACGAGCAGTACTTC.

The chain has TRBV4-1 and TRBJ2-1; D remains unclear. The CDR3 has 14 amino acids. Germline lookup yields CDR1 MGHRA and CDR2 YSYEKL. Trimming took 3 bases from V and 10 from J, leaving 16 bases between them. The CDR3 region has the DNA TGCGCCAGCAGCCAGTGTCAGGCCCCCAGGGAGCAGTTCTTC. The encoded protein is CASSQCQAPREQFF.

The DNA of the CDR3 is TGTGCCAGCAGCCAAGATTGGGAGAGACTAGCGGGGGACAGCAGAAACACAGATACGCAGTATTTT. Translation gives CASSQDWERLAGDSRNTDTQYF. V and J are TRBV4-2 and TRBJ2-3, with 12 positions matching TRBD2. CDR3 length: 22 amino acids. Germline-derived CDR1 and CDR2 are LGHNA and YNFKEQ. The ends lost 0 bases at V and 2 bases at J; junction bases unmatched: 18.

In DNA, the CDR3 is TGTGCCAGCAGCTTAATAGTCGGGGGCTCTGGAAACACCATATATTTT. Its protein is CASSLIVGGSGNTIYF. This chain joins TRBV7-9 and TRBJ1-3; maybe TRBD1 (5 bases). Per the germline V gene, CDR1 is SEHNR and CDR2 is FQNEAQ (reference sequence). The CDR3 spans 16 residues. The V end was cut by 2 bases, the J end by 0 bases, with 11 bases between.

V is TRBV4-3 and J is TRBJ2-5, with 9 bases fitting TRBD1. CDR3 size: 16 residues. V lost 3 bases, J lost 4 bases, and 9 bases stayed unmatched. CDR1 is LGHNA, CDR2 YSLEER, per germline. This chain's CDR3 is CASSQHRGQPSETQYF. In DNA form, the CDR3 reads TGCGCCAGCAGCCAGCACAGGGGGCAGCCTTCAGAGACCCAGTACTTC.

This clone was counted a single time. The chain recombines TRBV6-6 with TRBJ2-1; TRBD1 matches at 8 bases. J was trimmed by 6 bases and V by 6 bases; bases with no gene match: 13. In germline, CDR1 is MNHNY, CDR2 SVGAGI (reference sequence). CDR3 size: 16 residues. The CDR3 nucleotides are TGTGCCAGCAGACGTACTACAGGGGGTAAAGTCAATGAGCAGTTCTTC. Translating it yields CASRRTTGGKVNEQFF.

The sample holds one count of this clone. The V call is TRBV4-3, the J call TRBJ2-4; D perhaps matches TRBD1 (5 bases). The CDR3 covers 15 residues. V was clipped by 0 bases and J by 9 bases, with 15 bases between them. Germline V lookup: CDR1 LGHNA, CDR2 YSLEER. The CDR3 reads CASSQDLLGPSIQYF. CDR3 bases: TGCGCCAGCAGCCAAGATTTATTGGGGCCAAGCATTCAGTACTTC.